This TCR beta chain was found in a study of T cell changes during pregnancy in multiple sclerosis. Looked up from germline, CDR1 is LGHNA and CDR2 is YSLEER. This CDR3 contains 14 residues. V lost 3 bases and J 0 bases, leaving 9 bases between the germline ends. Generated by immunoSEQ multiplex PCR, the TCRdb table keeps only in-frame clones and is missing some. This sample has 50,000 or so clones, with about 90% found just once. This chain links TRBV4-3 with TRBJ2-7, with D unresolved. Sample: CD4+ T cells from peripheral blood mononuclear cells, taken after pregnancy. This receptor was taken from a female donor in good health, enrolled as a control in a pregnancy study. CDR3 DNA sequence: TGCGCCAGCAGCCATGGCCGCAACTCCTACGAGCAGTACTTC. Translating it yields CASSHGRNSYEQYF.